Below, 20 T cell receptor beta chains from the same sample are listed, as sequenced in a study of T cell responses to AZD1222 COVID-19 vaccine. Profiled with immunoSEQ multiplex PCR; TCRdb holds only in-frame clones, not every one. The table records roughly 170,000 clones, under 95% of them present only once. Sequenced material: peripheral blood, taken 28 days after the second AZD1222 dose. The receptors come from an adult who received the AZD1222 COVID-19 vaccine.

In its sample, this clone was seen once. The rearrangement links TRBV5-4 to TRBJ1-6; TRBD1 might be the D (5 bases). This CDR3 region has 15 residues. Per the germline V gene, CDR1 is SGHNT and CDR2 is YYREEE (reference sequence). With 6 bases removed from V and 5 bases from J, the gap between germline ends came to 15 bases. Here the CDR3 DNA reads TGTGCCAGCATGTTGGGACCCCACGATAATTCACCCCTCCACTTT. It specifies CASMLGPHDNSPLHF.

This clone was observed a few times. J is TRBJ2-6 and V is TRBV19; D may be TRBD2 (5 bases). The CDR3 spans 19 residues. Germline V CDR1 and CDR2: LNHDA, SQIVND (reference sequence). V lost 2 bases and J 0 bases, leaving 17 bases between the germline ends. The CDR3 nucleotides are TGTGCCAGTAGTATAAACGAGGGTTTGGGATTCTCTGGGGCCAACGTCCTGACTTTC. This sequence encodes CASSINEGLGFSGANVLTF. The full variable domain, in which reference TRBV19 and TRBJ2-6 provide the parts outside the CDR3, is DGGITQSPKYLFRKEGQNVTLSCEQNLNHDAMYWYRQDPGQGLRLIYYSQIVNDFQKGDIAEGYSVSREKKESFPLTVTSAQKNPTAFYLCASSINEGLGFSGANVLTFGAGSRLTVL.

The rearrangement joins TRBV21-1 to TRBJ2-7; the table's D call, TRBD2, was not checked against the DNA. TRBV21-1 has pseudogene status. This CDR3 is 14 amino acids long. The CDR3 is CASSKLRTTGEQYF. Written as DNA, the CDR3 is TGTGCCAGCAGCAAACTTAGAACCACGGGCGAGCAGTACTTC.

V is TRBV7-7 and J is TRBJ2-1; D may be TRBD1 (5 bases). Germline loops: CDR1 SSHAT, CDR2 FNYEAQ (reference sequence). V lost 5 bases and J 5 bases, leaving 16 bases between the germline ends. This CDR3 region has 15 residues. Here the CDR3 DNA reads TGTGCCAGCAGCATAGGTCCAGGGAACAACAATGAGCAGTTCTTC. Encoded protein: CASSIGPGNNNEQFF.

A single count supports this clone. V usage is TRBV4-1 and J usage is TRBJ2-6; D unresolved. The CDR3 spans 19 residues. CDR1 is MGHRA and CDR2 is YSYEKL in the germline V gene. V was cut by 3 bases and J by 0 bases, with 18 bases left in between. CDR3 region: CASSHTAALPSSGANVLTF. The CDR3 DNA reads TGCGCCAGCAGCCATACAGCAGCCTTGCCAAGCTCTGGGGCCAACGTCCTGACTTTC.

J is TRBJ2-3 and V is TRBV19, with D unclear. The CDR3 is 11 residues long. Trimming took off 6 bases at V and 0 bases at J, with 1 base between the two ends. Germline lookup yields CDR1 LNHDA and CDR2 SQIVND (reference sequence). CDR3 sequence (DNA): TGTGCCAGTAGGAGCACAGATACGCAGTATTTT. This codes for CASRSTDTQYF. The variable domain in full, with the rest retrieved from reference TRBV19 and TRBJ2-3, is DGGITQSPKYLFRKEGQNVTLSCEQNLNHDAMYWYRQDPGQGLRLIYYSQIVNDFQKGDIAEGYSVSREKKESFPLTVTSAQKNPTAFYLCASRSTDTQYFGPGTRLTVL.

This clone was found once. The V and J genes are TRBV28 and TRBJ2-3; TRBD2 matches 12 bases. This CDR3 is 19 amino acids long. J lost 5 bases, V lost 2 bases, and 14 bases had no gene match. Germline loops: CDR1 MDHEN, CDR2 SYDVKM. CDR3 sequence (DNA): TGTGCCAGCAGTTTAAGCACTAGCGGGGGGCGGGGTAGGCGAGATACGCAGTATTTT. Protein product: CASSLSTSGGRGRRDTQYF. The whole variable domain, remainder taken from reference TRBV28 and TRBJ2-3, is DVKVTQSSRYLVKRTGEKVFLECVQDMDHENMFWYRQDPGLGLRLIYFSYDVKMKEKGDIPEGYSVSREKKERFSLILESASTNQTSMYLCASSLSTSGGRGRRDTQYFGPGTRLTVL.

CDR3 DNA sequence: TGTGCCAGCAGAACCGGGACAGGGGGCTACGAGCAGTACTTC. Translation: CASRTGTGGYEQYF. The V gene is TRBV27, the J gene TRBJ2-7; 11 bases agree with TRBD1. In germline, CDR1 is MNHEY, CDR2 SMNVEV (reference sequence). V gave up 6 bases and J gave up 3 bases; unmatched junction bases: 4. The CDR3 length is 14 residues.

The chain joins TRBV25-1 to TRBJ1-6, with D perhaps TRBD1 (6 bases). Germline V gives CDR1 MGHDK, CDR2 SYGVNS. The CDR3 extends over 14 amino acids. Trimming took 6 bases from V and 7 from J, leaving 13 bases between them. The CDR3: CASSLQGFNSPLHF. CDR3 nucleotides: TGTGCCAGCAGCCTACAGGGTTTCAATTCACCCCTCCACTTT.

The chain employs TRBV7-9 and TRBJ1-2; weak D call: TRBD1 (5 bases). V was cut by 1 base and J by 5 bases, with 8 bases left in between. This CDR3 region has 13 residues. Germline CDR1 and CDR2: SEHNR and FQNEAQ (reference sequence). Here the CDR3 DNA reads TGTGCCAGCAGCTTAGTGACAGCATATGGCTACACCTTC. Translating gives CASSLVTAYGYTF.

J is TRBJ2-7 and V is TRBV2; D perhaps matches TRBD1 (6 bases). From germline, CDR1 is SNHLY and CDR2 FYNNEI. The length of the CDR3 is 15 residues. Deletions cut 5 bases from V and 2 bases from J, with 16 bases between. The chain's CDR3 is CASSHQGRDPYEQYF. The CDR3 DNA reads as TGTGCCAGCAGTCATCAGGGGAGAGACCCCTACGAGCAGTACTTC.

The J gene is TRBJ1-2, the V gene TRBV5-8, with D uncertain. This CDR3 contains 14 residues. Germline loops: CDR1 SGHTS, CDR2 YDEGEE. V was pared by 2 bases and J by 3 bases, with 11 bases between. CDR3 loop: CASSFGPPDYGYTF. The CDR3, as DNA: TGTGCCAGCAGCTTTGGGCCACCGGACTATGGCTACACCTTC.

This chain connects TRBV4-1 to TRBJ2-1; the match to TRBD2 covers 9 bases. Germline-derived CDR1 and CDR2 are MGHRA and YSYEKL. V lost 3 bases and J lost 0; bases outside the gene matches: 6. This CDR3 comprises 17 residues. CDR3 loop: CASSQKIAGDSYNEQFF. CDR3 in DNA: TGCGCCAGCAGCCAGAAAATAGCGGGGGACTCCTACAATGAGCAGTTCTTC.

This rearrangement joins TRBV3-1 (or the pseudogene TRBV3-2) to TRBJ1-1, with TRBD1 matching 7 bases. CDR3 length: 13 residues. The junction had 4 bases not matched to a gene; V was cut back by 5 bases and J by 4 bases. CDR1 is LGHDT and CDR2 is YNNKEL in the germline V gene (reference sequence). The CDR3 here is CASSKQGFTEAFF. Here the CDR3 DNA reads TGTGCCAGCAGCAAACAGGGGTTCACTGAAGCTTTCTTT.

V and J are TRBV30 and TRBJ1-6; D is uncertain. The CDR3 sequence is 12 residues long. With 7 bases removed from V and 7 bases from J, the gap between germline ends came to 11 bases. From germline, CDR1 is GTSNPN and CDR2 SVGIG (reference sequence). The CDR3 DNA reads TGTGCCTTGGCATTGGGGAATTCACCCCTCCACTTT. Translated: CALALGNSPLHF.

The rearrangement joins TRBV5-1 to TRBJ2-5; tentative D call: TRBD1 (5 bases). The CDR3 has 13 amino acids. CDR1 and CDR2 from the germline V gene are SGHRS and YFSETQ. V dropped 2 bases and J dropped 4 bases, with 9 bases sitting between them. The CDR3 bases are TGCGCCAGCAGCTTTATCCAGGGAGAGACCCAGTACTTC. It yields the protein CASSFIQGETQYF.

In the case of this clone: The sample has other DNA sequences that encode this CDR3 too. CDR3 sequence: CASSRRNTEAFF. The DNA of the CDR3 is TGTGCCAGTAGCCGCCGGAACACTGAAGCTTTCTTT. The rearrangement joins TRBV19 to TRBJ1-1, with unresolved D. V lost 6 bases and J 1 base, leaving 6 bases between the germline ends. Germline V CDR1 and CDR2: LNHDA, SQIVND (reference sequence). The CDR3 extends over 12 amino acids.

The CDR3 region has the DNA TGTGCCAGCACCCGACGTGTAAACACTGAAGCTTTCTTT. This gives the protein CASTRRVNTEAFF. The V and J genes are TRBV7-9 and TRBJ1-1; D gene ambiguous. The CDR3 is 13 amino acids. V was cut by 7 bases and J by 2 bases, with 11 bases left in between. Germline V CDR1 and CDR2: SEHNR, FQNEAQ (reference sequence). Full variable domain (missing parts from reference TRBV7-9 and TRBJ1-1): DTGVSQNPRHKITKRGQNVTFRCDPISEHNRLYWYRQTLGQGPEFLTYFQNEAQLEKSRLLSDRFSAERPKGSFSTLEIQRTEQGDSAMYLCASTRRVNTEAFFGQGTRLTVV.

This clone was observed a single time. This chain connects TRBV6-5 to TRBJ1-1; the match to TRBD1 covers 7 bases. CDR1 is MNHEY, CDR2 SVGAGI, per germline. This CDR3 region has 16 residues. Trimming took 0 bases from V and 1 from J; bases not matched to a gene: 5. CDR3 sequence reads: CASSYSPRTGNTEAFF. The CDR3 region has the DNA TGTGCCAGCAGTTACTCACCTCGGACAGGGAACACTGAAGCTTTCTTT.

This clone was seen a single time. The rearrangement uses TRBV9 and TRBJ2-1; possible D gene TRBD2, 6 bases. V was shortened by 3 bases and J by 10 bases, with 17 bases between the two germline ends. CDR1 is SGDLS and CDR2 is YYNGEE in the germline V gene. The CDR3 consists of 14 residues. Written as DNA, the CDR3 is TGTGCCAGCAGCGCCCGACTAGTCGCGGGGGAGCAGTTCTTC. Translating it yields CASSARLVAGEQFF.